This is a list of T cell receptor beta chains from one sample in a study of T cell responses to AZD1222 COVID-19 vaccine. TCRdb's copy holds only in-frame clones and misses some; the assay was immunoSEQ multiplex PCR. The profile shows 95,000 to 100,000 clones, just over 85% of them singletons. Sequenced here: peripheral blood, sampled on day 0 of AZD1222 vaccination. These receptors originate from an adult in good health. Both conserved end residues are part of each CDR3. A D gene is named only where the DNA matches it firmly. A row's size may be missing; if present it is once, few, many or a size class.

D: -
size: -
J: TRBJ1-5
V: TRBV11-2
CDR3: CASSLDPRGGSAQHF
DNA: TGTGCCAGCAGCTTAGATCCCAGGGGTGGATCAGCCCAGCATTTT

D: -
size: -
J: TRBJ1-6
V: TRBV6-1
CDR3: CASSDAGDSPPHF
DNA: TGTGCCAGCAGTGACGCAGGGGATTCACCCCCCCACTTT

D: -
size: -
J: TRBJ1-5
V: TRBV30
CDR3: CAWTATGTPNQPQHF
DNA: TGTGCCTGGACGGCCACCGGGACACCAAATCAGCCCCAGCATTTT

D: -
size: once
J: TRBJ2-7
V: TRBV30
CDR3: CAWAPGSYEQYF
DNA: TGTGCCTGGGCCCCGGGGTCCTACGAGCAGTACTTC

D: TRBD1
size: -
J: TRBJ1-2
V: TRBV27
CDR3: CASSLSTTGVRGYTF
DNA: TGTGCCAGCAGTTTATCGACGACAGGGGTGCGGGGCTACACCTTC

D: -
size: -
J: TRBJ2-1
V: TRBV5-4
CDR3: CASSLPSVDNEQFF
DNA: TGTGCCAGCAGCTTGCCTAGCGTCGACAATGAGCAGTTCTTC

D: -
size: -
J: TRBJ1-6
V: TRBV30
CDR3: CAWGRASGSYNSPLHF
DNA: TGTGCCTGGGGAAGGGCGTCGGGGAGTTATAATTCACCCCTCCACTTT

D: -
size: -
J: TRBJ2-4
V: TRBV5-1
CDR3: CASSLSPLAKNIQYF
DNA: TGCGCCAGCAGCTTGTCGCCCCTAGCCAAAAACATTCAGTACTTC

D: -
size: -
J: TRBJ2-3
V: TRBV7-9
CDR3: CASSLGGREDTQYF
DNA: TGTGCCAGCAGCTTAGGTGGCAGGGAAGATACGCAGTATTTT

D: -
size: -
J: TRBJ2-7
V: TRBV19
CDR3: CASTGKAYEQYF
DNA: TGTGCCAGTACCGGGAAGGCCTACGAGCAGTACTTC

D: -
size: few
J: TRBJ1-2
V: TRBV9
CDR3: CASSVAITNYGYTF
DNA: TGTGCCAGCAGCGTAGCCATAACTAACTATGGCTACACCTTC

D: -
size: few
J: TRBJ1-1
V: TRBV6-2/TRBV6-3
CDR3: CASSSHSMNTEAFF
DNA: TGTGCCAGCAGTTCCCACAGTATGAACACTGAAGCTTTCTTT

D: -
size: -
J: TRBJ2-3
V: TRBV11-1
CDR3: CASSPRGDTQYF
DNA: TGTGCCAGCAGCCCCAGGGGTGATACGCAGTATTTT

D: TRBD1
size: -
J: TRBJ1-3
V: TRBV3-1/TRBV3-2
CDR3: CASSPRTGDGNTIYF
DNA: TGTGCCAGCAGCCCACGGACAGGGGATGGAAACACCATATATTTT

D: -
size: -
J: TRBJ1-1
V: TRBV29-1
CDR3: CSAVGPANTEAFF
DNA: TGCAGCGCTGTAGGTCCGGCGAACACTGAAGCTTTCTTT

D: TRBD1
size: -
J: TRBJ1-1
V: TRBV28
CDR3: CASSRTGSATEAFF
DNA: TGTGCCAGCAGTCGGACAGGGAGCGCCACTGAAGCTTTCTTT

D: -
size: -
J: TRBJ2-7
V: TRBV28
CDR3: CASDSGAEQYF
DNA: TGTGCCAGTGACTCCGGGGCCGAGCAGTACTTC

D: -
size: -
J: TRBJ2-5
V: TRBV28
CDR3: CASRPHVLETQYF
DNA: TGTGCCAGCAGACCTCATGTGTTAGAGACCCAGTACTTC

D: -
size: -
J: TRBJ1-1
V: TRBV6-2/TRBV6-3
CDR3: CASRPGGPAAFF
DNA: TGTGCCAGCAGACCTGGAGGGCCGGCAGCTTTCTTT

D: TRBD1
size: few
J: TRBJ1-2
V: TRBV19
CDR3: CASRNTGDGYTF
DNA: TGTGCCAGTCGAAATACAGGGGATGGCTACACCTTC

D: TRBD1
size: -
J: TRBJ1-5
V: TRBV28
CDR3: CASSLRGTGREPQHF
DNA: TGTGCCAGCAGTTTAAGAGGGACAGGGAGGGAGCCCCAGCATTTT

D: -
size: -
J: TRBJ2-3
V: TRBV10-3
CDR3: CAFARGSTTDTQYF
DNA: TGTGCCTTCGCACGGGGGTCCACGACAGATACGCAGTATTTT

D: -
size: -
J: TRBJ2-4
V: TRBV30
CDR3: CAWSDGLAKNIQYF
DNA: TGTGCCTGGAGTGACGGGTTAGCCAAAAACATTCAGTACTTC

D: TRBD2
size: once
J: TRBJ2-1
V: TRBV5-1
CDR3: CASSLIAGLYNEQFF
DNA: TGCGCCAGCAGCTTAATAGCGGGCCTTTACAATGAGCAGTTCTTC

D: -
size: -
J: TRBJ2-7
V: TRBV7-8
CDR3: CASSLGGAPYEQYF
DNA: TGTGCCAGCAGCTTAGGGGGGGCCCCCTACGAGCAGTACTTC

D: TRBD1
size: -
J: TRBJ2-7
V: TRBV11-2
CDR3: CASSSSGTGRAEQYF
DNA: TGTGCCAGCAGCTCCTCCGGGACAGGGAGGGCCGAGCAGTACTTC

D: -
size: once
J: TRBJ2-7
V: TRBV29-1
CDR3: CSVARTAASYEQYF
DNA: TGCAGCGTAGCCAGGACAGCAGCCAGTTACGAGCAGTACTTC

D: TRBD1
size: -
J: TRBJ1-2
V: TRBV24-1
CDR3: CATSDRGQMGNYGYTF
DNA: TGTGCCACCAGTGACAGGGGGCAGATGGGTAACTATGGCTACACCTTC

D: -
size: -
J: TRBJ2-2
V: TRBV18
CDR3: CASSPRTGELFF
DNA: TGTGCCAGCTCACCGAGGACCGGGGAGCTGTTTTTT

D: TRBD2
size: few
J: TRBJ2-7
V: TRBV7-3
CDR3: CASAKAGATYEQYF
DNA: TGTGCCAGCGCCAAAGCGGGAGCTACCTACGAGCAGTACTTC

D: -
size: -
J: TRBJ1-3
V: TRBV18
CDR3: CASSPIPGLRKAGNTIYF
DNA: TGTGCCAGCTCACCGATTCCGGGACTAAGGAAGGCTGGAAACACCATATATTTT

D: -
size: -
J: TRBJ1-2
V: TRBV4-3
CDR3: CASSQELRQRYTF
DNA: TGCGCCAGCAGCCAAGAGCTGAGACAACGCTACACCTTC

D: -
size: -
J: TRBJ1-2
V: TRBV12-3/TRBV12-4
CDR3: CASSLGQSYGYTF
DNA: TGTGCCAGCAGCCTGGGACAATCTTATGGCTACACCTTC

D: -
size: few
J: TRBJ1-1
V: TRBV19
CDR3: CASSILVSSEAFF
DNA: TGTGCCAGTAGTATTCTTGTGAGTAGTGAAGCTTTCTTT

D: -
size: few
J: TRBJ2-5
V: TRBV7-2
CDR3: CASSWGQETQYF
DNA: TGTGCCAGCAGCTGGGGTCAAGAGACCCAGTACTTC

D: TRBD2
size: -
J: TRBJ2-7
V: TRBV7-2
CDR3: CASSPWGGGPNYEQYF
DNA: TGTGCCAGCAGCCCCTGGGGGGGAGGGCCTAACTACGAGCAGTACTTC

D: TRBD1
size: -
J: TRBJ2-7
V: TRBV19
CDR3: CASSIRGTGPHEQYF
DNA: TGTGCCAGTAGTATCCGCGGGACAGGGCCCCACGAGCAGTACTTC